These 20 T cell receptor beta chains came from one sample sequenced in a study of regulatory T cells in long-lasting Graves disease. Arm-PCR of CDR3 regions and iRepertoire HTBI primers were used to build TCR beta libraries. Each CDR3 protein gets one entry after TCRdb re-called the multiplex PCR reads with MiXCR. The table shows a few hundred thousand distinct CDR3 sequences, with about 20% occurring only once. Described time point: persistent/refractory GD, antithyroid drugs over 5 years with positive TRAb. Following extraction of RNA from PBMCs, that RNA was used to make the TCR library. The sequences come from peripheral blood mononuclear cells (PBMCs), collected when the disease was refractory, from a patient treated with antithyroid drugs. All receptors derive from a female donor with Graves disease.

This clonotype showed up many times. This sequence joins TRBV2 and TRBJ2-7; the D call may be TRBD1 or TRBD2 (5 bases each). Trimming took 2 bases from V and 2 from J, leaving 10 bases between them. This CDR3 has 14 amino acids. CDR1 and CDR2 from the germline V gene are SNHLY and FYNNEI. CDR3 nucleotides: TGTGCCAGCAGTGAATATGGGGGACCCTACGAGCAGTACTTC. Translation: CASSEYGGPYEQYF.

This clonotype was observed a handful of times. J is TRBJ2-7 and V is TRBV6-1; the match to TRBD2 covers 7 bases. There are 12 residues in the CDR3. J was trimmed by 4 bases and V by 8 bases; bases with no gene match: 5. The germline gives CDR1 MNHNS, CDR2 SASEGT. Here the CDR3 reads CASERDVYEQYF. The CDR3 coding sequence is TGTGCCAGCGAGCGGGATGTGTACGAGCAGTACTTC.

The count of this clonotype is one. This chain links TRBV5-1 with TRBJ1-2, with D perhaps matching TRBD1 (5 bases). The CDR3 has 15 residues. Germline assignment: CDR1 SGHRS and CDR2 YFSETQ. The V and J ends lost 1 base and 5 bases respectively, with 15 bases between them. CDR3 nucleotide sequence: TGCGCCAGCAGCTTGTTTGCGGCAGGGATATATGGCTACACCTTC. Its protein is CASSLFAAGIYGYTF.

This clonotype came up a few times. The chain is built from TRBV27 and TRBJ1-5; no clear D gene. Trimming stripped 2 bases from V and 2 bases from J, with 19 bases between. Germline V gene data show CDR1 as MNHEY and CDR2 as SMNVEV (reference sequence). The CDR3 length is 18 residues. CDR3 region: CASSLAGGRGIGNQPQHF. CDR3 sequence (DNA): TGTGCCAGCAGTTTAGCTGGTGGGCGGGGAATTGGCAATCAGCCCCAGCATTTT.

This clonotype came up a few times. The DNA of the CDR3 is TGTGCCAGTAGTCCTGGACCTTCGCCTCAGCCCCAGCATTTT. Translating gives CASSPGPSPQPQHF. The V and J genes are TRBV19 and TRBJ1-5; D not certain. V was shortened by 5 bases and J by 6 bases, with 14 bases between the two germline ends. Germline V gene data show CDR1 as LNHDA and CDR2 as SQIVND (reference sequence). The CDR3 has 14 residues.

The chain has TRBV28 and TRBJ2-1; TRBD2 matches at 7 bases. J was trimmed by 4 bases and V by 2 bases; bases with no gene match: 2. The CDR3 extends over 14 amino acids. Per the germline V gene, CDR1 is MDHEN and CDR2 is SYDVKM. In DNA form, the CDR3 reads TGTGCCAGCAGTTTAGCGGGAGCGTACAATGAGCAGTTCTTC. It encodes CASSLAGAYNEQFF.

The chain carries TRBV29-1 and TRBJ1-1; D is undetermined. Looked up from germline, CDR1 is SQVTM and CDR2 is ANQGSEA. The CDR3 is 12 amino acids. Trimming stripped 6 bases from V and 4 bases from J, with 12 bases between. This CDR3 is CSVVGVPTEAFF. CDR3 in DNA: TGCAGCGTGGTTGGGGTCCCCACTGAAGCTTTCTTT.

This chain links TRBV4-1 with TRBJ2-7, with 8 bases identical to TRBD2. CDR1 is MGHRA, CDR2 YSYEKL, per germline. The trim removed 3 bases at V and 3 bases at J, leaving 7 bases unmatched. The CDR3 is made up of 15 amino acids. CDR3 residues: CASSQPIAGSYEQYF. CDR3 sequence (DNA): TGCGCCAGCAGCCAGCCGATAGCGGGAAGCTACGAGCAGTACTTC.

This clonotype was counted only a few times. J is TRBJ1-1 and V is TRBV28, with D possibly TRBD1 on 5 matching bases. The CDR3 runs to 15 residues. V was cut by 3 bases and J by 3 bases, with 14 bases left in between. Per germline, CDR1 MDHEN and CDR2 SYDVKM. The CDR3 region is CASSFGAGTHTEAFF. In nucleotides, the CDR3 is TGTGCCAGCAGTTTTGGGGCAGGGACGCACACTGAAGCTTTCTTT.

CDR3 protein: CASSLGRREKVNEQFF. The CDR3 nucleotides are TGTGCCAGCAGCTTAGGTCGGCGGGAGAAAGTCAATGAGCAGTTCTTC. V and J are TRBV7-2 and TRBJ2-1; 7 bases line up with TRBD2. This CDR3 contains 16 residues. The germline V gene has CDR1 SGHTA and CDR2 FQGNSA. V lost 1 base to trimming and J lost 6 bases; unmatched junction nucleotides: 9.

This rearrangement joins TRBV3-1 to TRBJ1-2; D remains ambiguous. With 0 bases removed from V and 4 bases from J, the gap between germline ends came to 9 bases. The CDR3 is 14 residues long. The germline V gene encodes CDR1 LGHDT and CDR2 YNNKEL (reference sequence). The CDR3 sequence: CASSQERVRYGYTF. CDR3 bases: TGTGCCAGCAGCCAAGAAAGGGTTCGCTATGGCTACACCTTC.

The chain couples TRBV2 to TRBJ1-1; D not resolved. The CDR3 is 12 amino acids. The V gene's germline CDR1 is SNHLY and CDR2 FYNNEI. V shed 4 bases and J shed 3 bases, with 6 bases lying between them. The CDR3 DNA follows: TGTGCCAGCAGTGGGTTTGACACTGAAGCTTTCTTT. This encodes CASSGFDTEAFF.

This chain's CDR3 is CASAWGLTTDTQYF. DNA of the CDR3: TGTGCCAGCGCCTGGGGGCTTACCACAGATACGCAGTATTTT. J is TRBJ2-3 and V is TRBV6-1; D may be TRBD1 (6 bases). V shed 8 bases and J shed 2 bases, with 14 bases lying between them. This CDR3 has 14 amino acids. Per the germline V gene, CDR1 is MNHNS and CDR2 is SASEGT.

This clonotype has a handful of counts. The chain employs TRBV5-1 and TRBJ1-2; 8 bases match TRBD1. With 4 bases clipped from V and 4 bases from J, the junction kept 9 bases outside the gene matches. The CDR3 has 15 amino acids. The germline V gene has CDR1 SGHRS and CDR2 YFSETQ. The CDR3 bases are TGCGCCAGCAGCAGAGGACAGGGTGAAGGCTATGGCTACACCTTC. It specifies CASSRGQGEGYGYTF.

The table lists this clonotype with many counts. The chain couples TRBV5-5 to TRBJ1-1; the D gene is possibly TRBD1 (5 bases). Per germline, CDR1 SGHKS and CDR2 YYEKEE (reference sequence). Deletions cut 0 bases from V and 0 bases from J, with 12 bases between. The CDR3 loop spans 16 amino acids. The CDR3 here is CASSLVVAGMNTEAFF. CDR3 DNA sequence: TGTGCCAGCAGCTTGGTGGTGGCAGGGATGAACACTGAAGCTTTCTTT.

The genes are TRBV19 and TRBJ1-1, with D perhaps matching TRBD1 (6 bases). Trimming removed 3 bases at V and 0 bases at J, with 17 bases between. The CDR3 runs to 17 residues. CDR1 and CDR2 from the germline V gene are LNHDA and SQIVND (reference sequence). The CDR3 region has the DNA TGTGCCAGTAGTATCGGGGCGGGGGCGAAAATGAACACTGAAGCTTTCTTT. Translating gives CASSIGAGAKMNTEAFF.

This clonotype showed up many times. This chain's CDR3 is CASSFGGQVLLDGYTF. The CDR3 DNA follows: TGTGCCAGCAGTTTTGGTGGGCAGGTGCTATTGGATGGCTACACCTTC. The V gene is TRBV28, the J gene TRBJ1-2; no definite D call. CDR1 MDHEN and CDR2 SYDVKM come from the germline V gene. Trimming left V 3 bases short and J 6 bases short, with 20 bases between. The CDR3 consists of 16 residues.

With regard to this clonotype: This could be a read error, since a much larger clone is one nucleotide away. The chain combines TRBV2 with TRBJ1-6; 9 nucleotides align to TRBD1. CDR3 length: 17 residues. From germline, CDR1 is SNHLY and CDR2 FYNNEI. The CDR3: CASRTLTGGSYNSSLHF. CDR3 DNA: TGTGCCAGCAGGACCCTCACAGGGGGCTCCTATAATTCATCCCTCCACTTT.

This clonotype was observed many times. V and J are TRBV5-1 and TRBJ1-1; weak D call: TRBD1 (6 bases). The V and J ends lost 4 bases and 2 bases respectively, with 18 bases between them. The V gene's germline CDR1 is SGHRS and CDR2 YFSETQ. This CDR3 is built from 16 residues. CDR3 in amino acids: CASSPQPGTTNTEAFF. DNA for the CDR3: TGCGCCAGCAGCCCCCAGCCCGGGACAACCAACACTGAAGCTTTCTTT.

This clonotype was observed a few times. The chain links TRBV6-1 to TRBJ2-4; either TRBD1 or TRBD2 may fit D (5 bases each). The CDR3 contains 15 residues. CDR1 is MNHNS, CDR2 SASEGT, per germline. Trimming shortened V by 6 bases and J by 4 bases, and 16 bases separated the two germline ends. CDR3 bases: TGTGCCAGCAGCACAACCGGGACCTCGAAAAACATTCAGTACTTC. Translating it yields CASSTTGTSKNIQYF.